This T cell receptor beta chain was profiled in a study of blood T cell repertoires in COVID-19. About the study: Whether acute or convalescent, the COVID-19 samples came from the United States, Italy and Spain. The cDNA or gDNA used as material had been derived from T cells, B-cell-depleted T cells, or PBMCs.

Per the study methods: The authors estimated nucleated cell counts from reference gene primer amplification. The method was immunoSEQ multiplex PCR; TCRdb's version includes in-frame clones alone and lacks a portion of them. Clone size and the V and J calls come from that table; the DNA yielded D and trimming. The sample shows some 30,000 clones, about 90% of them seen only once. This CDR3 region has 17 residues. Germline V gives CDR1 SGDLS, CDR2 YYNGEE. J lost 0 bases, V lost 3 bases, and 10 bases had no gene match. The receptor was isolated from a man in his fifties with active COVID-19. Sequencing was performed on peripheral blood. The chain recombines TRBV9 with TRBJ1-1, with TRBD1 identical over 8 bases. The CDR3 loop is CASSANRGGLMNTEAFF. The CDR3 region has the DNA TGTGCCAGCAGCGCCAACAGGGGGGGATTAATGAACACTGAAGCTTTCTTT.